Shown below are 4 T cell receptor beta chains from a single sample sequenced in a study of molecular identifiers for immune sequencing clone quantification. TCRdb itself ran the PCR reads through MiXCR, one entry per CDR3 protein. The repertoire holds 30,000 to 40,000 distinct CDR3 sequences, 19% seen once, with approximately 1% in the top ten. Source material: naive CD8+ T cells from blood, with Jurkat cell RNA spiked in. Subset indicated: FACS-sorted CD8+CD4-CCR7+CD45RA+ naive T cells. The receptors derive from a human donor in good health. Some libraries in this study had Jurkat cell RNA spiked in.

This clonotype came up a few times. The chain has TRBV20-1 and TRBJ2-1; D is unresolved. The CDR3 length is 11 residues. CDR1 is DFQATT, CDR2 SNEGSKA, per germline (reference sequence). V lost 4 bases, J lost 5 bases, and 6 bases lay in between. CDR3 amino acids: CSATEDNEQFF. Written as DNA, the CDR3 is TGCAGTGCTACTGAGGACAATGAGCAGTTCTTC.

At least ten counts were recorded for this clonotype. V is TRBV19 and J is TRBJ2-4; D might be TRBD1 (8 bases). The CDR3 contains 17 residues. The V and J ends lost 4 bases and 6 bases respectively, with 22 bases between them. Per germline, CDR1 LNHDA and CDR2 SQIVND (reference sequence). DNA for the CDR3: TGTGCCAGTAGTACCACCGGGGGGACAGGCCATGGAAACATTCAGTACTTC. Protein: CASSTTGGTGHGNIQYF.

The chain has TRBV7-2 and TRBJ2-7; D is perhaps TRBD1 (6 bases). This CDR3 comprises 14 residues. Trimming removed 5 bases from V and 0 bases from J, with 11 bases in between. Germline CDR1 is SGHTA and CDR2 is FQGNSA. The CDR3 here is CASSPGTNSYEQYF. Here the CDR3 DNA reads TGTGCCAGCAGCCCTGGGACAAACTCCTACGAGCAGTACTTC.

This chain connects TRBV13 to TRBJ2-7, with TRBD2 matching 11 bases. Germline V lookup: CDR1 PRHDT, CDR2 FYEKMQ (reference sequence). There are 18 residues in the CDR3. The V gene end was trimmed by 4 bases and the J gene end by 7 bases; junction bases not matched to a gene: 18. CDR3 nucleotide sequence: TGTGCCAGCAGCTCGGGGCTAGCGGGGGGCCTCCGAGAGGGTGAGCAGTACTTC. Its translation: CASSSGLAGGLREGEQYF.